This T cell receptor beta chain comes out of a study of T-cell reconstitution after alpha-beta-depleted transplantation in children. General study findings and limits: There were reportedly several hundred expanded graft clones from which alpha-beta T cells came about two months after transplant. Fresh T-cell production supplied most of the T-cell counts and diversity seen one year after transplant.

In regard to this clonotype: As yet, its antigen is unknown.

From germline, CDR1 is DFQATT and CDR2 SNEGSKA (reference sequence). The V gene lost 2 bases and the J gene lost 7 bases, with 15 bases spanning the gap. The CDR3 runs 15 residues. Preparation of the TCRbeta library was carried out with unique molecular identifiers. TCRdb re-analysed the PCR reads in MiXCR, keeping a single row per CDR3 protein. The table lists almost 600,000 distinct CDR3 sequences, 27% of them singletons. This sample comprised PBMCs, obtained before TCRalphabeta/CD19-depleted stem cell transplant. V usage is TRBV20-1 and J usage is TRBJ1-6, with a weak D call TRBD1 (5 bases). This receptor was taken from a boy under two years old with Wiskott-Aldrich syndrome, due to receive a stem cell transplant. CDR3 protein: CSARTRDRTNSPLHF. The CDR3 coding sequence is TGCAGTGCTAGAACCCGGGACCGAACGAATTCACCCCTCCACTTT.